The subject of this entry is one T cell receptor beta chain. In the same sample, other DNA sequences code for this CDR3. The sample is drawn from a study of shared clonotypes between healthy human individuals. Study-wide context: The donor group consisted of a couple of women and three men, aged 18 to 49.

Every subset had its genomic DNA shared out evenly among several immunoSEQ plates. Profiled with immunoSEQ multiplex PCR; TCRdb holds only in-frame clones, not every one. The repertoire holds about 560,000 clones, with roughly 79% as singletons. Between the trimmed V and J ends, which lost 0 bases and 4 bases, there was a span of 8 bases. The CDR3 is 14 amino acids. Germline V gene lookup returns CDR1 SGHRS and CDR2 YFSETQ. Without sorting, samples used 75 million to 100 million PBMCs for genomic DNA. The sequenced sample consisted of PBMCs. The chain combines TRBV5-1 with TRBJ1-3; D unclear. The source is a middle-aged woman in good health. Some clones in this sample may be carry-over from other donors' samples. Here the CDR3 reads CASSLEGSGNTIYF. The CDR3 nucleotides are TGCGCCAGCAGCTTGGAAGGCTCGGGAAACACCATATATTTT.